This record looks at one TCR beta chain sequence and its context. Both 60 Vbeta primers and 13 Jbeta primers went into the PCR. The data were produced by immunoSEQ multiplex PCR, yet TCRdb's version contains in-frame clones alone and is incomplete. The sample carries roughly 190,000 clones, around 90% recorded once. This sample is part of a study of cytomegalovirus exposure and HLA in healthy donors. The CDR3 sequence is 15 residues long. CDR1 and CDR2 (germline): SQVTM, ANQGSEA. V gave up 0 bases and J gave up 6 bases, with 14 bases separating them. V is TRBV29-1 and J is TRBJ1-4; no clear D gene. Sequencing used PBMCs. The sequence was collected from a woman between 18 and 30 years old in good health and CMV-seronegative. The CDR3 DNA follows: TGCAGCGTTGAAGAGGCGGGGAGATCAGATGAAAAACTGTTTTTT. It encodes CSVEEAGRSDEKLFF. Looking up the rest from reference TRBV29-1 and TRBJ1-4 gives the full variable domain: SAVISQKPSRDICQRGTSLTIQCQVDSQVTMMFWYRQQPGQSLTLIATANQGSEATYESGFVIDKFPISRPNLTFSTLTVSNMSPEDSSIYLCSVEEAGRSDEKLFFGSGTQLSVL.